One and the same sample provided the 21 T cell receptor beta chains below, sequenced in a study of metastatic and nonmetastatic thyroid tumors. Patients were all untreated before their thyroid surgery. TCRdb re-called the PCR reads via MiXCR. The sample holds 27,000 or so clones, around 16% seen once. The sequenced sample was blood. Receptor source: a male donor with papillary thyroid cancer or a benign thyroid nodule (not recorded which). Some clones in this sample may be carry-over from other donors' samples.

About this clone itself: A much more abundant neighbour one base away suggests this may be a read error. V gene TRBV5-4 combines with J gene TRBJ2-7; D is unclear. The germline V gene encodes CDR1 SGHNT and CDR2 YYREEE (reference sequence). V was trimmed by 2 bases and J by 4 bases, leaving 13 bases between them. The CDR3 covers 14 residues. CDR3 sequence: CASSFERIGYEQYF. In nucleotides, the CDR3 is TGTGCCAGCAGCTTCGAGAGAATAGGTTACGAGCAGTACTTC.

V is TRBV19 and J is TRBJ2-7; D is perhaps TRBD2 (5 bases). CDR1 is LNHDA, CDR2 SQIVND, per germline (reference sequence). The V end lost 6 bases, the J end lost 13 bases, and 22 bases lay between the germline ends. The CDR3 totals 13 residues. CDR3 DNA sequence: TGTGCCAGTAGAGGCGAGGGAAGTGTCAGGCATTACTTC. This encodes CASRGEGSVRHYF.

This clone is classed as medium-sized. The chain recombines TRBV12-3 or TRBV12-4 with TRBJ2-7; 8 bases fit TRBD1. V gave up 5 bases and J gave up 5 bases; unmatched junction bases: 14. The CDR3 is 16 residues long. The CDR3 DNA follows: TGTGCCAGCAGTCTCACCTTCAGGGGGCTAAGGAACGAGCAGTACTTC. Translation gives CASSLTFRGLRNEQYF.

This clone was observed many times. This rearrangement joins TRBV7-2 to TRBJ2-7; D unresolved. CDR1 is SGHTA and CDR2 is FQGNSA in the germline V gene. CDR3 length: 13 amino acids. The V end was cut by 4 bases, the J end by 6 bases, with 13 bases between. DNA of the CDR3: TGTGCCAGCAGCTCTGGGCCGTGGAGCGAGCAGTACTTC. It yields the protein CASSSGPWSEQYF. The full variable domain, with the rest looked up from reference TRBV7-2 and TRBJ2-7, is GAGVSQSPSNKVTEKGKDVELRCDPISGHTALYWYRQSLGQGLEFLIYFQGNSAPDKSGLPSDRFSAERTGGSVSTLTIQRTQQEDSAVYLCASSSGPWSEQYFGPGTRLTVT.

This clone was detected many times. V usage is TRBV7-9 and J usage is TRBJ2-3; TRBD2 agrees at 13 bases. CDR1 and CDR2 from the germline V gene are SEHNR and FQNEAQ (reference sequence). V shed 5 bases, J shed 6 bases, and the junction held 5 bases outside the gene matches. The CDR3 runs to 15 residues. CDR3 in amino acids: CASSKTSGRWDTQYF. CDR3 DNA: TGTGCCAGCAGCAAGACTAGCGGGAGGTGGGATACGCAGTATTTT. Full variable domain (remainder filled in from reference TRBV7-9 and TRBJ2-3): DTGVSQNPRHKITKRGQNVTFRCDPISEHNRLYWYRQTLGQGPEFLTYFQNEAQLEKSRLLSDRFSAERPKGSFSTLEIQRTEQGDSAMYLCASSKTSGRWDTQYFGPGTRLTVL.

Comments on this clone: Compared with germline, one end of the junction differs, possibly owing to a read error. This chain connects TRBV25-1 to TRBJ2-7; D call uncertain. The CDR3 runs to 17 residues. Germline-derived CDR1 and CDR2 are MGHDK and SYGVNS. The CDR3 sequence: CASSDVMSGRPSYEQYF. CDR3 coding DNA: TGTGCCAGCAGTGACGTAATGTCTGGACGGCCTTCCTATGAGCAGTACTTC.

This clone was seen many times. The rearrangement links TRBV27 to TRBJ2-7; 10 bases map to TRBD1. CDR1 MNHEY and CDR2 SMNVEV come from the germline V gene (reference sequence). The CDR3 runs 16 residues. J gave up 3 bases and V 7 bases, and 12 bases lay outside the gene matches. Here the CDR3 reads CASTCPKDRGGYEQYF. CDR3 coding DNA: TGTGCCAGCACTTGCCCAAAGGACAGGGGGGGCTACGAGCAGTACTTC.

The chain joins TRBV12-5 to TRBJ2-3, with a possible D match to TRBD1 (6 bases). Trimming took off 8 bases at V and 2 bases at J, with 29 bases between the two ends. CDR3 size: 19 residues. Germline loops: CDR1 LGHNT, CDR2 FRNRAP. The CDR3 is CASCSTLAAGTRDTDTQYF. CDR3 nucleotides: TGTGCTAGTTGTTCAACTCTAGCCGCCGGGACACGAGACACAGATACGCAGTATTTT.

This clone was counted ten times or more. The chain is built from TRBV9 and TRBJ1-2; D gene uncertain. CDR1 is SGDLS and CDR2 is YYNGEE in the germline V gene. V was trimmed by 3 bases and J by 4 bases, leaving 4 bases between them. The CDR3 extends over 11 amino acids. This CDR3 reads CASSGPYGYTF. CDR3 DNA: TGTGCCAGCAGCGGACCCTATGGCTACACCTTC.

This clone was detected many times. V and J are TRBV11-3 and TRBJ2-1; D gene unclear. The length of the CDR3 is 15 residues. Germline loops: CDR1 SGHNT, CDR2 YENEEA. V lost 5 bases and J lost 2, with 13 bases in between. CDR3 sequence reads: CASSPSLTPYNEQFF. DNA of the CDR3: TGTGCCAGCAGCCCCTCTTTGACGCCCTACAATGAGCAGTTCTTC.

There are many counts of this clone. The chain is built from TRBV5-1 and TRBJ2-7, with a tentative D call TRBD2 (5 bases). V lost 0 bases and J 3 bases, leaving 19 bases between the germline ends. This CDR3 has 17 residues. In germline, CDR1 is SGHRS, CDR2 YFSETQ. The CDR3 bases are TGCGCCAGCAGCTTGGTATCCCGAAGGGCGGGCCTCTACGAGCAGTACTTC. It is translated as CASSLVSRRAGLYEQYF.

CDR3 residues: CAWIVQGAAYEQYF. The CDR3 DNA reads TGTGCCTGGATTGTACAGGGGGCCGCCTACGAGCAGTACTTC. The V call is TRBV30, the J call TRBJ2-7; 9 positions match TRBD1. In germline, CDR1 is GTSNPN, CDR2 SVGIG (reference sequence). The CDR3 runs to 14 residues. After removal of 4 bases from V and 2 bases from J, the junction contained 6 bases not matched to a gene.

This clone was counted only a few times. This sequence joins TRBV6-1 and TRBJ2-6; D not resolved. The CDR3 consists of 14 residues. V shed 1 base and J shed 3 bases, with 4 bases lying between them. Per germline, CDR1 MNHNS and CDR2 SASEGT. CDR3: CASSEGGGANVLTF. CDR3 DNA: TGTGCCAGCAGTGAAGGGGGTGGGGCCAACGTCCTGACTTTC.

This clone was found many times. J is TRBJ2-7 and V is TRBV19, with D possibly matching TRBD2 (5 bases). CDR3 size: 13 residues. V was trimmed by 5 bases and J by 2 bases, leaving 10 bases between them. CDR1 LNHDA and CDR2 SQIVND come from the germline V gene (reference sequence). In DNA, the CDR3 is TGTGCCAGTAGTTTTGGACTCGCCTACGAGCAGTACTTC. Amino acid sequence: CASSFGLAYEQYF.

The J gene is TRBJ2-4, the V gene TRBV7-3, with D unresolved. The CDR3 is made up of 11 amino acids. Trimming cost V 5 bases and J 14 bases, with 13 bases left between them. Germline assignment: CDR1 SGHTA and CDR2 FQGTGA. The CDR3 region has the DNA TGTGCCAGCAGCCAAGACGGACCCAAGTACTTC. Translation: CASSQDGPKYF.

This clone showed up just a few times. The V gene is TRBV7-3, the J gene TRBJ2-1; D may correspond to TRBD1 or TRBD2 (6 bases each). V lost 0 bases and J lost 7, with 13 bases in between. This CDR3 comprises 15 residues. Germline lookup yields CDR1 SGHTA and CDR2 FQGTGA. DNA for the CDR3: TGTGCCAGCAGCTTAACGGGGGGCCCCGAAAATGAGCAGTTCTTC. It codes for CASSLTGGPENEQFF.

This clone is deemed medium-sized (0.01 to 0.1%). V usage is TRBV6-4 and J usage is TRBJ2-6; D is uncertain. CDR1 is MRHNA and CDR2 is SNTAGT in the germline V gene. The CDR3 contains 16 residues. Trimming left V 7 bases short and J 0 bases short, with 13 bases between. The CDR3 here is CASTPDGSSGANVLTF. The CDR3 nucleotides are TGTGCCAGCACCCCAGACGGTAGCTCTGGGGCCAACGTCCTGACTTTC.

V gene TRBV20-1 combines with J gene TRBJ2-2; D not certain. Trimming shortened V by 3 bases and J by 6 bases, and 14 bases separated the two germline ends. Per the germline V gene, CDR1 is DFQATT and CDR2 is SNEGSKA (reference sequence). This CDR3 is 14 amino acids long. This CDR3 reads CSASPIRTPGELFF. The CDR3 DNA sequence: TGCAGTGCTAGTCCGATAAGAACCCCCGGGGAGCTGTTTTTT.

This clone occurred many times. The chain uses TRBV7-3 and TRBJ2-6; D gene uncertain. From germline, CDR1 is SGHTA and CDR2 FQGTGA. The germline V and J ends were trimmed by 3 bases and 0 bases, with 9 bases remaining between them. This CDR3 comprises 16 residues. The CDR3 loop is CASSFAPVSGANVLTF. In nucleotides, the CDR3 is TGTGCCAGCAGCTTTGCCCCGGTCTCTGGGGCCAACGTCCTGACTTTC.

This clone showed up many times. For the CDR3, the DNA is TGCAGTGCTATCCCCGGCCGGCATCAGCCCCAGCATTTT. Translated, it gives CSAIPGRHQPQHF. The chain links TRBV20-1 to TRBJ1-5; no clear D. CDR1 is DFQATT, CDR2 SNEGSKA, per germline (reference sequence). This CDR3 spans 13 amino acids. The V and J ends lost 4 bases and 5 bases respectively, with 12 bases between them.

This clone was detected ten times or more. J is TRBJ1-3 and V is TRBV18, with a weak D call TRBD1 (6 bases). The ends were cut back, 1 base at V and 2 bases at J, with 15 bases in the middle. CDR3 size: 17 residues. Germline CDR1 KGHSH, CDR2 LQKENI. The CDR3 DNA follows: TGTGCCAGCTCACCACTACAGGGCGGCGGCGCTGGAAACACCATATATTTT. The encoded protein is CASSPLQGGGAGNTIYF.